This T cell receptor beta chain was captured by sequencing in a study of T-cell reconstitution after alpha-beta-depleted transplantation in children. The authors prepared the TCRbeta library with unique molecular identifiers. TCRdb re-called the PCR reads through MiXCR, storing one row per CDR3 protein. This table holds a few hundred thousand distinct CDR3 sequences, just over 20% found once. The CDR3 covers 13 residues. Germline assignment: CDR1 MNHNS and CDR2 SASEGT. Trimming cost V 6 bases and J 7 bases; bases outside gene matches: 7. The specimen comprised PBMCs from the stem cell graft donor, sampled from the stem cell graft. This chain links TRBV6-1 with TRBJ1-2; 8 bases map to TRBD1. The clonotype comes from a human donor who donated a stem cell graft to a child with acute myeloid leukemia. CDR3: CASSRGQGGGYTF. The DNA for the CDR3 is TGTGCCAGCAGCCGCGGACAGGGAGGTGGCTACACCTTC.